One sample yielded the 10 T cell receptor beta chains listed below, sequenced in a study of glioma-infiltrating T cells. TCR alpha and beta CDR3 regions were amplified from RNA using iRepertoire nested multiplex PCR. From the multiplex PCR reads, TCRdb called clonotypes with MiXCR, one entry per CDR3 protein. This sample carries approximately 88,000 distinct CDR3 sequences, about 25% of them seen once, and the ten largest clones take under 8.5%. Sequencing was done on a sample of glioma tissue, nonneoplastic brain tissue, or PBMCs (not recorded which). All receptors come from a human donor with low-grade glioma or glioblastoma, undergoing nonglioma brain surgery, or in good health (not recorded which).

Comment on this clonotype: A much larger clone lies a single base off, so this may be a read error. The V and J genes are TRBV2 and TRBJ2-5; a weak D match, TRBD2 (6 bases). This CDR3 contains 13 residues. Germline CDR1 and CDR2: SNHLY and FYNNEI. CDR3 residues: CASMRDLQESQYF. The CDR3 DNA is TGTGCCAGCATGAGGGACTTACAAGAGTCCCAGTACTTC.

This clonotype has at least ten counts. V gene TRBV3-1 combines with J gene TRBJ1-4; unclear D gene. The germline V and J ends were trimmed by 3 bases and 2 bases, with 4 bases remaining between them. Germline values: CDR1 LGHDT, CDR2 YNNKEL (reference sequence). CDR3 size: 13 residues. The CDR3 sequence: CASSQFTNEKLFF. In DNA form, the CDR3 reads TGTGCCAGCAGCCAGTTCACTAATGAAAAACTGTTTTTT.

This clonotype was observed at least ten times. The chain employs TRBV18 and TRBJ1-1; D is possibly TRBD1 (6 bases). Trimming pared 4 bases from V and 2 bases from J, leaving 8 bases between. This CDR3 region has 13 residues. Germline loops: CDR1 KGHSH, CDR2 LQKENI. In nucleotides, the CDR3 is TGTGCCAGCTCACAAGGGGGAAACACTGAAGCTTTCTTT. Translation gives CASSQGGNTEAFF.

This clonotype has a count of ten or more. The chain links TRBV29-1 to TRBJ1-5, with TRBD1 matching over 8 bases. V dropped 6 bases and J dropped 1; count of bases not matched to a gene: 8. Germline CDR1 reads SQVTM; CDR2 reads ANQGSEA. There are 15 residues in the CDR3. The CDR3 sequence: CSVAQGGKSNQPQHF. CDR3 DNA: TGCAGCGTGGCACAGGGGGGAAAAAGCAATCAGCCCCAGCATTTT.

This clonotype was seen repeatedly, ten times or more. The rearrangement joins TRBV10-3 to TRBJ1-1, with D tentatively TRBD1 (5 bases). Germline V gene data show CDR1 as ENHRY and CDR2 as SYGVKD. V was cut by 9 bases and J by 3 bases, with 11 bases left in between. The CDR3 covers 12 residues. The CDR3 nucleotides read TGTGCCATTCAGGGCGAGGACACTGAAGCTTTCTTT. It encodes CAIQGEDTEAFF.

This clonotype was seen at least ten times. The chain combines TRBV29-1 with TRBJ2-3, with D possibly matching TRBD1 (5 bases). This CDR3 region has 12 residues. Germline V gives CDR1 SQVTM, CDR2 ANQGSEA. The V gene lost 4 bases and the J gene lost 9 bases, with 14 bases spanning the gap. The CDR3 loop reads CSVVGPRETQYF. Here the CDR3 DNA reads TGCAGCGTTGTAGGCCCCAGGGAAACGCAGTATTTT.

Many counts were recorded for this clonotype. CDR3 protein: CSAVSGKGPRGYTF. The CDR3 DNA follows: TGCAGTGCTGTATCCGGGAAGGGTCCGAGGGGCTACACCTTC. The chain links TRBV20-1 to TRBJ1-2; D gene ambiguous. The CDR3 covers 14 residues. V was clipped by 5 bases and J by 8 bases, with 21 bases between them. CDR1 is DFQATT, CDR2 SNEGSKA, per germline (reference sequence).

This clonotype was detected only a few times. Written as DNA, the CDR3 is TGTGCCAGCAGCTCGACAGACAGGGAGATCACCTTC. Its protein is CASSSTDREITF. The rearrangement links TRBV7-9 to TRBJ1-2; TRBD1 matches 7 bases. This CDR3 has 12 residues. The germline V gene encodes CDR1 SEHNR and CDR2 FQNEAQ (reference sequence). J gave up 13 bases and V 4 bases, and 9 bases lay outside the gene matches.

This clonotype was detected many times. J is TRBJ1-5 and V is TRBV4-1; D uncertain. V was pared by 2 bases and J by 9 bases, with 17 bases between. The CDR3 covers 15 residues. Germline V lookup: CDR1 MGHRA, CDR2 YSYEKL. The CDR3 spells CASSQSTHRDPPQHF. CDR3 in DNA: TGCGCCAGCAGCCAATCGACACATAGGGATCCGCCCCAGCATTTT.

In this sample, this clonotype turned up many times. V and J are TRBV6-2 or TRBV6-3 and TRBJ2-1; D is tentatively TRBD1 or TRBD2 (5 bases each). This CDR3 contains 17 residues. Germline V gene data show CDR1 as MNHEY and CDR2 as SVGEGT. V was trimmed by 0 bases and J by 0 bases, leaving 12 bases between them. The CDR3 DNA sequence: TGTGCCAGCAGTTACTCTAGCACGGGACCCTCCTACAATGAGCAGTTCTTC. Its protein is CASSYSSTGPSYNEQFF.